The 18 T cell receptor beta chains given below trace back to one sample, sequenced in a study of neoadjuvant nivolumab and ipilimumab in lung cancer. Only in-frame clones appear in the TCRdb table, and some are missing; sequencing was by immunoSEQ multiplex PCR. The top ten clones hold more than 6.5% of a sample with 6,500 to 10,000 clones, about four fifths of them seen once. The specimen comprised adjacent normal lung tissue, sampled after neoadjuvant nivolumab, alone or with ipilimumab, at or shortly before surgery. All receptors derive from an adult with non-small cell lung cancer.

V is TRBV6-5 and J is TRBJ1-2; D is unresolved. The CDR3 has 13 residues. With 5 bases removed from V and 3 bases from J, the gap between germline ends came to 10 bases. CDR1 and CDR2 (germline): MNHEY, SVGAGI. This CDR3 reads CASSRDVDYGYTF. CDR3 coding DNA: TGTGCCAGCAGTCGAGACGTGGACTATGGCTACACCTTC.

This chain connects TRBV5-1 to TRBJ1-5; D remains unclear. The CDR3 has 13 amino acids. The V and J ends lost 4 bases and 3 bases respectively, with 8 bases between them. Germline V gene lookup returns CDR1 SGHRS and CDR2 YFSETQ. This chain's CDR3 is CASSTPLNQPQHF. DNA for the CDR3: TGCGCCAGCAGCACACCACTCAATCAGCCCCAGCATTTT.

The rearrangement joins TRBV4-1 to TRBJ1-6; 7 bases line up with TRBD1. This CDR3 is built from 13 residues. Germline CDR1 and CDR2: MGHRA and YSYEKL. Trimming at V came to 3 bases and at J to 13 bases, leaving 6 bases not matched to a gene. In nucleotides, the CDR3 is TGCGCCAGCAGCCACCTGGACAGGTCCCCCCTCCACTTT. Amino acids: CASSHLDRSPLHF.

CDR3 bases: TGTGCCAGCAGTCCTAACAACAATGAGCAGTTCTTC. As protein: CASSPNNNEQFF. The V call is TRBV6-5, the J call TRBJ2-1; no firm D call. V shed 5 bases and J shed 5 bases, with 7 bases lying between them. The germline CDR1 and CDR2 sequences are MNHEY and SVGAGI. The CDR3 covers 12 residues.

This chain joins TRBV20-1 and TRBJ2-7; D is undetermined. The V gene's germline CDR1 is DFQATT and CDR2 SNEGSKA (reference sequence). V was pared by 2 bases and J by 7 bases, with 9 bases between. This CDR3 comprises 11 residues. The DNA of the CDR3 is TGCAGTGCTAGATACCTTTTGGAGCAGTACTTC. It yields the protein CSARYLLEQYF.

The J gene is TRBJ2-2, the V gene TRBV5-1; no reliable D call. V lost 4 bases to trimming and J lost 2 bases, with 3 bases between them. CDR3 length equals 12 residues. Germline lookup yields CDR1 SGHRS and CDR2 YFSETQ. This CDR3 reads CASSPNTGELFF. The CDR3 nucleotides read TGCGCCAGCAGCCCTAACACCGGGGAGCTGTTTTTT.

This rearrangement joins TRBV6-5 to TRBJ2-6, with TRBD2 matching over 7 bases. The CDR3 has 15 amino acids. V dropped 2 bases and J dropped 4; count of bases not matched to a gene: 2. Per germline, CDR1 MNHEY and CDR2 SVGAGI. The CDR3 here is CASSYRGVGANVLTF. As DNA, the CDR3 is TGTGCCAGCAGTTACCGGGGGGTCGGGGCCAACGTCCTGACTTTC.

The chain is built from TRBV7-9 and TRBJ2-7, with D perhaps given as TRBD1 or TRBD2 (5 bases each). Germline V CDR1 and CDR2: SEHNR, FQNEAQ (reference sequence). The CDR3 length is 13 residues. The V gene lost 11 bases and the J gene lost 0 bases, with 14 bases spanning the gap. DNA for the CDR3: TGTGCCGTCCTCAGGGAGAGCTCCTACGAGCAGTACTTC. Protein: CAVLRESSYEQYF.

The chain joins TRBV27 to TRBJ1-2, with 8 bases fitting TRBD1. Germline CDR1 and CDR2: MNHEY and SMNVEV (reference sequence). After removal of 5 bases from V and 7 bases from J, the junction contained 9 bases not matched to a gene. There are 14 residues in the CDR3. The DNA of the CDR3 is TGTGCCAGCAGTCCAGTTCAGGGGGCGAGTGGCTACACCTTC. Amino acid sequence: CASSPVQGASGYTF.

This chain uses TRBV7-9 with TRBJ2-7, with 7 positions matching TRBD1. After removal of 5 bases from V and 6 bases from J, the junction contained 1 base not matched to a gene. The germline V gene has CDR1 SEHNR and CDR2 FQNEAQ (reference sequence). CDR3 length: 11 residues. The CDR3 sequence: CASSNRGEQYF. Here the CDR3 DNA reads TGTGCCAGCAGCAACAGGGGCGAGCAGTACTTC. Looking up the rest from reference TRBV7-9 and TRBJ2-7 gives the full variable domain: DTGVSQNPRHKITKRGQNVTFRCDPISEHNRLYWYRQTLGQGPEFLTYFQNEAQLEKSRLLSDRFSAERPKGSFSTLEIQRTEQGDSAMYLCASSNRGEQYFGPGTRLTVT.

The chain carries TRBV11-2 and TRBJ1-6, with TRBD1 matching over 8 bases. This CDR3 contains 15 residues. The ends lost 5 bases at V and 9 bases at J; junction bases unmatched: 9. Germline-derived CDR1 and CDR2 are SGHAT and FQNNGV. The CDR3 coding sequence is TGTGCCAGCAGCATACAGACAGGGGCGCGTTCACCCCTCCACTTT. Protein: CASSIQTGARSPLHF.

This sequence joins TRBV4-1 and TRBJ1-2, with D unclear. The length of the CDR3 is 17 residues. The ends were cut back, 0 bases at V and 3 bases at J, with 17 bases in the middle. CDR1 and CDR2 from the germline V gene are MGHRA and YSYEKL. The CDR3 region is CASSQDPVGSLDYGYTF. The CDR3 bases are TGCGCCAGCAGCCAAGACCCCGTGGGAAGCCTGGACTATGGCTACACCTTC.

The chain employs TRBV27 and TRBJ2-1; D is undetermined. The CDR3 totals 11 residues. V dropped 6 bases and J dropped 8 bases, with 8 bases sitting between them. CDR1 is MNHEY, CDR2 SMNVEV, per germline (reference sequence). The DNA for the CDR3 is TGTGCCAGCAGCCCTGGGCATGAGCAGTTCTTC. This codes for CASSPGHEQFF.

The chain has TRBV11-2 and TRBJ2-3; either TRBD1 or TRBD2 may fit D (5 bases each). CDR1 is SGHAT and CDR2 is FQNNGV in the germline V gene. V was trimmed by 3 bases and J by 2 bases, leaving 15 bases between them. The CDR3 is 16 residues long. CDR3 DNA sequence: TGTGCCAGCAGCTTCGGGGCGTCGGACGCCACAGATACGCAGTATTTT. Residues: CASSFGASDATDTQYF.

The CDR3 sequence is CAWSKADTGELFF. The DNA for the CDR3 is TGTGCCTGGAGTAAGGCAGACACCGGGGAGCTGTTTTTT. V is TRBV30 and J is TRBJ2-2; D gene unclear. From germline, CDR1 is GTSNPN and CDR2 SVGIG (reference sequence). Deletions cut 2 bases from V and 3 bases from J, with 7 bases between. This CDR3 has 13 amino acids.

The genes are TRBV5-5 and TRBJ1-1; 7 nucleotides agree with TRBD1. Losses at the gene ends were 1 base for V and 5 bases for J; bases not matched to a gene: 2. This CDR3 region has 13 residues. CDR1 SGHKS and CDR2 YYEKEE come from the germline V gene (reference sequence). The CDR3 protein is CASSLPGGTEAFF. The CDR3 DNA is TGTGCCAGCAGCTTGCCAGGGGGGACTGAAGCTTTCTTT.

The CDR3 DNA reads as TGTGCCAGCAGTCCCGGGACAGGGCCTTATAGCAATCAGCCCCAGCATTTT. It specifies CASSPGTGPYSNQPQHF. The V call is TRBV27, the J call TRBJ1-5; 9 bases line up with TRBD1. The trim removed 5 bases at V and 0 bases at J, leaving 8 bases unmatched. CDR1 is MNHEY, CDR2 SMNVEV, per germline (reference sequence). This CDR3 has 17 residues.

J is TRBJ1-5 and V is TRBV7-2, with D perhaps matching TRBD1 (5 bases). The germline V gene has CDR1 SGHTA and CDR2 FQGNSA. Trimming removed 1 base from V and 0 bases from J, with 16 bases in between. This CDR3 has 18 amino acids. CDR3 loop: CASSLVGDWRGSNQPQHF. CDR3 nucleotides: TGTGCCAGCAGCTTAGTCGGGGATTGGAGGGGTAGCAATCAGCCCCAGCATTTT.